Below are 23 T cell receptor beta chains sequenced from a single sample in a study of beta chain features in type 1 diabetes. As every portion of the isolated RNA was reverse transcribed, the sequencing read expressed TCRB transcripts. The method was immunoSEQ multiplex PCR; TCRdb's version includes in-frame clones alone and lacks a portion of them. Altogether hundreds of thousands of clones are present, roughly 30% being singletons, with the ten largest covering almost 0.065%. The material sequenced was naive CD4+ T cells from blood. The receptors derive from a man aged 18-30 years in good health.

V usage is TRBV19 and J usage is TRBJ1-5; 8 nucleotides align to TRBD1. CDR1 LNHDA and CDR2 SQIVND come from the germline V gene (reference sequence). J gave up 4 bases and V 5 bases, and 4 bases lay outside the gene matches. The CDR3 covers 14 residues. CDR3 bases: TGTGCCAGTAGTCCGACAGGGGTTAATCAGCCCCAGCATTTT. This gives the protein CASSPTGVNQPQHF. Full variable domain (missing parts from reference TRBV19 and TRBJ1-5): DGGITQSPKYLFRKEGQNVTLSCEQNLNHDAMYWYRQDPGQGLRLIYYSQIVNDFQKGDIAEGYSVSREKKESFPLTVTSAQKNPTAFYLCASSPTGVNQPQHFGDGTRLSIL.

Turning to this clone: Germline is not matched at one junction end, which may reflect a read error. The V and J genes are TRBV4-3 and TRBJ2-1; D is unclear. The CDR3 consists of 14 residues. Germline V gene data show CDR1 as LGHNA and CDR2 as YSLEER. DNA of the CDR3: TGCGCCAGCAGCCAAGAGCTGTCCATCAATAAGCAGTTCTTC. It specifies CASSQELSINKQFF.

The J gene is TRBJ2-1, the V gene TRBV6-5; 8 bases are shared with TRBD2. The trim removed 6 bases at V and 10 bases at J, leaving 5 bases unmatched. The germline gives CDR1 MNHEY, CDR2 SVGAGI. There are 12 residues in the CDR3. In DNA form, the CDR3 reads TGTGCCAGCAGACCGGGACTAGAAGAGCAGTTCTTC. It is translated as CASRPGLEEQFF.

CDR3 amino acids: CASSLGADWEQYF. The CDR3 DNA sequence: TGTGCCAGCAGTCTGGGAGCCGACTGGGAGCAGTACTTC. This rearrangement joins TRBV28 to TRBJ2-7; possible D gene TRBD2, 5 bases. Germline V gene lookup returns CDR1 MDHEN and CDR2 SYDVKM. The CDR3 loop spans 13 amino acids. Trimming took off 5 bases at V and 7 bases at J, with 15 bases between the two ends.

The genes are TRBV11-2 and TRBJ2-3; D might be TRBD2 (5 bases). The CDR3 consists of 15 residues. Germline-derived CDR1 and CDR2 are SGHAT and FQNNGV. The V and J ends lost 5 bases and 4 bases respectively, with 16 bases between them. Written as DNA, the CDR3 is TGTGCCAGCAGCCGCGATGGGAGCAGCCCAGATACGCAGTATTTT. This encodes CASSRDGSSPDTQYF.

This clone was counted once. The chain uses TRBV28 and TRBJ2-7, with D maybe TRBD2 (6 bases). V lost 4 bases and J 3 bases, leaving 19 bases between the germline ends. The CDR3 consists of 16 residues. CDR1 is MDHEN, CDR2 SYDVKM, per germline. This chain's CDR3 is CASSYRRSSGNYEQYF. DNA of the CDR3: TGTGCCAGCAGTTACCGCCGTAGTAGCGGAAACTACGAGCAGTACTTC. Using reference TRBV28 and TRBJ2-7 for the parts outside the CDR3, the full variable domain is DVKVTQSSRYLVKRTGEKVFLECVQDMDHENMFWYRQDPGLGLRLIYFSYDVKMKEKGDIPEGYSVSREKKERFSLILESASTNQTSMYLCASSYRRSSGNYEQYFGPGTRLTVT.

There are a few counts of this clone. The chain couples TRBV6-1 to TRBJ2-3; 8 bases align to TRBD2. This CDR3 has 14 amino acids. With 6 bases clipped from V and 3 bases from J, the junction kept 5 bases outside the gene matches. The germline V gene encodes CDR1 MNHNS and CDR2 SASEGT. The CDR3, as DNA: TGTGCCAGCAGCAGACTAGCGCGAACAGATACGCAGTATTTT. Its translation: CASSRLARTDTQYF.

V and J are TRBV2 and TRBJ1-3; D gene ambiguous. Trimming stripped 6 bases from V and 3 bases from J, with 6 bases between. The germline V gene has CDR1 SNHLY and CDR2 FYNNEI. The CDR3 loop spans 12 amino acids. CDR3 bases: TGTGCCAGCAGGGACGGTGGAAACACCATATATTTT. Translating gives CASRDGGNTIYF.

This clone was picked up a small number of times. The rearrangement joins TRBV2 to TRBJ1-1; D is unresolved. CDR1 and CDR2 from the germline V gene are SNHLY and FYNNEI. The V end lost 7 bases, the J end lost 3 bases, and 9 bases lay between the germline ends. The CDR3 totals 12 residues. The CDR3 coding sequence is TGTGCCAGCACCTTCTCGGACACTGAAGCTTTCTTT. This codes for CASTFSDTEAFF.

Worth noting for this clone: This specimen includes other DNA sequences encoding the same CDR3. The gene calls are TRBV30 and TRBJ1-1; D remains unclear. This CDR3 has 11 residues. The germline V and J ends were trimmed by 1 base and 6 bases, with 6 bases remaining between them. From germline, CDR1 is GTSNPN and CDR2 SVGIG (reference sequence). The CDR3 DNA reads as TGTGCCTGGAGTGCCGGAGCTGAAGCTTTCTTT. This codes for CAWSAGAEAFF. The full variable domain, rest sourced from reference TRBV30 and TRBJ1-1, is SQTIHQWPATLVQPVGSPLSLECTVEGTSNPNLYWYRQAAGRGLQLLFYSVGIGQISSEVPQNLSASRPQDRQFILSSKKLLLSDSGFYLCAWSAGAEAFFGQGTRLTVV.

The genes are TRBV2 and TRBJ2-7, with 8 bases lining up with TRBD1. With V trimmed by 1 base and J by 4 bases, 0 bases remained unmatched. Germline V gene data show CDR1 as SNHLY and CDR2 as FYNNEI. The CDR3 is 13 amino acids. The CDR3 reads CASSEDRGYEQYF. The DNA of the CDR3 is TGTGCCAGCAGTGAAGACAGGGGGTACGAGCAGTACTTC.

V usage is TRBV7-9 and J usage is TRBJ2-1, with TRBD2 matching 12 bases. Germline V gives CDR1 SEHNR, CDR2 FQNEAQ (reference sequence). V lost 5 bases and J lost 6; bases outside the gene matches: 5. The CDR3 consists of 15 residues. The CDR3: CASSNSGLAGNEQFF. As DNA, the CDR3 is TGTGCCAGCAGCAATTCGGGACTAGCGGGCAATGAGCAGTTCTTC.

Only one count was recorded for this clone. V usage is TRBV28 and J usage is TRBJ1-1; D gene ambiguous. CDR1 and CDR2 from the germline V gene are MDHEN and SYDVKM. The CDR3 is 14 amino acids. Trimming stripped 1 base from V and 0 bases from J, with 6 bases between. For the CDR3, the DNA is TGTGCCAGCAGTTTATCCGGGATGAACACTGAAGCTTTCTTT. Protein: CASSLSGMNTEAFF.

This chain joins TRBV7-2 and TRBJ1-2; D gene ambiguous. Trimming took 6 bases from V and 1 from J, leaving 15 bases between them. The CDR3 loop spans 15 amino acids. Germline V gene data show CDR1 as SGHTA and CDR2 as FQGNSA. In nucleotides, the CDR3 is TGTGCCAGCAGAAAATGGTGGGGTAGTAACTATGGCTACACCTTC. It yields the protein CASRKWWGSNYGYTF.

This clone turned up a few times. The chain couples TRBV6-5 to TRBJ2-2; D gene uncertain. In germline, CDR1 is MNHEY, CDR2 SVGAGI. The CDR3 runs to 15 residues. Trimming cost V 0 bases and J 1 base, with 6 bases left between them. For the CDR3, the DNA is TGTGCCAGCAGTTACTCCTCAGGGAACACCGGGGAGCTGTTTTTT. This encodes CASSYSSGNTGELFF.

There are a few counts of this clone. The CDR3 reads CASSLGASYEQYF. The CDR3 DNA follows: TGCGCCAGCAGCTTGGGGGCTTCCTACGAGCAGTACTTC. This chain uses TRBV5-1 with TRBJ2-7; D gene unclear. The germline CDR1 and CDR2 sequences are SGHRS and YFSETQ. There are 13 residues in the CDR3. V lost 0 bases to trimming and J lost 1 base, with 5 bases between them.

Of note for this clone: The junction and the germline gene differ at one end; a read error may be behind it. The chain links TRBV7-7 to TRBJ2-5; D not certain. The length of the CDR3 is 13 residues. Germline V lookup: CDR1 SSHAT, CDR2 FNYEAQ (reference sequence). The CDR3 loop is CASSLEDGQTQYF. CDR3 in DNA: TGTGCTAGCAGCTTAGAGGACGGGCAGACCCAGTACTTC.

This clone has only a few counts. This chain connects TRBV4-1 to TRBJ2-5; 10 positions agree with TRBD2. CDR1 MGHRA and CDR2 YSYEKL come from the germline V gene. V lost 2 bases and J lost 3; bases outside the gene matches: 9. This CDR3 region has 17 residues. CDR3 sequence (DNA): TGCGCCAGCAGCCAACCCCAGGGGCTAGCGGGAGAAGAGACCCAGTACTTC. Residues: CASSQPQGLAGEETQYF.

The chain links TRBV7-9 to TRBJ2-5, with 10 bases aligning to TRBD1. With the DNA end fitting TRBJ2-7 better, the J assignment may be wrong. This CDR3 region has 13 residues. Per germline, CDR1 SEHNR and CDR2 FQNEAQ (reference sequence). The CDR3 region has the DNA TGTGCCAGCAGCTCGACAGGGGGCAGCGAGCAGTACTTC. As protein: CASSSTGGSEQYF.

This clone has only a few counts. This chain uses TRBV6-1 with TRBJ1-1, with 8 bases matching TRBD1. The CDR3 has 13 amino acids. Unmatched junction bases numbered 0, after V lost 3 bases and J lost 3 bases. Germline CDR1 and CDR2: MNHNS and SASEGT. CDR3 sequence reads: CASSEGQDTEAFF. The CDR3 bases are TGTGCCAGCAGTGAGGGACAGGACACTGAAGCTTTCTTT.

This clone showed up just a few times. The rearrangement links TRBV9 to TRBJ2-2, with 9 bases that match TRBD2. The V and J ends lost 1 base and 6 bases, in that order; junction bases with no gene match: 7. The germline V gene has CDR1 SGDLS and CDR2 YYNGEE. The CDR3 loop spans 16 amino acids. CDR3 region: CASSVRIAGVAGELFF. The CDR3 bases are TGTGCCAGCAGCGTAAGGATAGCGGGAGTGGCCGGGGAGCTGTTTTTT.

This clone was detected only a few times. The chain employs TRBV10-3 and TRBJ1-4; the D gene is possibly TRBD1 (6 bases). The V end was cut by 8 bases, the J end by 0 bases, with 13 bases between. From germline, CDR1 is ENHRY and CDR2 SYGVKD. CDR3 length: 15 residues. The CDR3 coding sequence is TGTGCCATCGGCCGGACAGTTGCAACTAATGAAAAACTGTTTTTT. It yields the protein CAIGRTVATNEKLFF.

The genes are TRBV12-5 and TRBJ2-3; D remains ambiguous. Germline V lookup: CDR1 LGHNT, CDR2 FRNRAP. This CDR3 spans 12 amino acids. The V end lost 1 base, the J end lost 5 bases, and 4 bases lay between the germline ends. CDR3 in DNA: TGTGCTAGTGGTTTGGGCGGAGATACGCAGTATTTT. Its protein is CASGLGGDTQYF.